This TCR beta chain was found in a study of T cell responses to AZD1222 COVID-19 vaccine. Regarding the study as a whole: Donors were largely white British and mainly female; clonal diversity was possibly underestimated.

This clone was seen a handful of times. Its target is unknown. Germline V lookup: CDR1 SGHRS, CDR2 YFSETQ. V lost 4 bases, J lost 0 bases, and 11 bases lay in between. The CDR3 loop spans 14 amino acids. Some clones are missing from TCRdb's copy, which holds only in-frame ones; the method was immunoSEQ multiplex PCR. The data contain 110,000 to 150,000 clones, over 90% of them singletons. This chain connects TRBV5-1 to TRBJ2-7, with D perhaps being TRBD1 or TRBD2 (5 bases each). The TCR originated in an adult in good health. This material consisted of peripheral blood, taken on day 0 of AZD1222 vaccination. The CDR3 DNA sequence: TGCGCCAGCAGCCAGGGAGTAAACTCCTACGAGCAGTACTTC. Protein: CASSQGVNSYEQYF.